This T cell receptor (beta chain) came from a study of T cell repertoires in cytomegalovirus infection (dated by TCRdb to between 2018 and 2021). With respect to the entire study: Alongside well-studied HLA-B-restricted epitopes, the peptide stimulations were aimed at recently identified HLA-C-restricted CMV epitopes, whose presentation resists viral immunomodulation. Donor HLA type was relevant to the analysis, because carriage of CMV infection together with the matching HLA type was indicated by public TCR beta signatures.

Per the publication, the treatment or condition label means: in vitro stimulation with specific CMV peptide epitopes to enrich CMV-specific T cells. Sequenced on an Illumina HiSeq 1500. TCRdb took the public reads, trimmed them with fastp at Q25, ran MiXCR for clone calling and kept in-frame beta chains. Rows are unified per CDR3 protein, each entry keeping the most common DNA and genes. This sample is represented by around 900,000 distinct CDR3 sequences; around 30% of them were singletons. Clones ranked in the top ten supply around 15% of the sample. Results and caveats for the whole study, not just this receptor: The ex vivo response was dominated by HLA-C-restricted CMV-specific TCR beta clonotypes, which also provided the single most frequent clonotype in two of eight donors. Cumulative frequency of public TCR beta family members discriminated carriers of CMV infection plus the relevant HLA type in this cohort and an independent roughly 340-donor cohort.

Looking up the germline V gene (reference sequence) yields CDR1 SEHNR and CDR2 FQNEAQ. A distance of 16 bases separates the germline ends of V and J, which lose 11 bases and 0 bases respectively. Taken from cysteine to phenylalanine, the CDR3 has 14 residues. CDR3 DNA only is kept here, 42 bases in frame from base 1. This clonotype was observed a few times. No antigen is known for it. Per-nucleotide qualities are absent, and no much larger clonotype sits a single base away. The source is a human donor in good health (CMV status not recorded). Some clones in this sample may be carry-over from other donors' samples. This material consisted of cultured CD8+ T cells from PBMCs, taken from culture after CMV antigen stimulation. The rearrangement joined TRBV7-9 to TRBJ1-1; no D gene is confidently identified. The DNA is TGTGCCCTCCTAAGGTCCTCTTTGAACACTGAAGCTTTCTTT. This encodes CALLRSSLNTEAFF.